The entry that follows covers one T cell receptor (beta chain) sequence. TCRdb's table, derived via immunoSEQ multiplex PCR, lists solely in-frame clones and lacks some. The sample lists about 180,000 clones, approximately 80% seen once, with about 1.5% in the top ten. This sample is part of a study of blood T cell repertoires in COVID-19. The V gene lost 2 bases and the J gene lost 7 bases, with 11 bases spanning the gap. Germline-derived CDR1 and CDR2 are MNHEY and SVGAGI. The CDR3 spans 14 residues. The chain links TRBV6-5 to TRBJ1-4; no reliable D call. Sequencing was done on a sample of peripheral blood. The TCR sequence derives from a human donor in a cohort sampled during active COVID-19. The CDR3 protein is CASSYRGSSEKLFF. The CDR3, as DNA: TGTGCCAGCAGTTACAGAGGGTCTAGTGAAAAACTGTTTTTT.